One sample yielded the 17 T cell receptor beta chains listed below, sequenced in a study. Treg sorting used a CD4+CD25+CD127-/low gate. Using its own MiXCR run on the 5' RACE reads, TCRdb lists one record per CDR3 protein. Among some 40,000 distinct CDR3 sequences, around a fifth were seen once, and the ten largest hold 3.5% to 4.5%. The sequenced material came from Tregs sorted from a lymph node. These receptors came from a female donor with breast cancer.

At least ten counts were recorded for this clonotype. The genes are TRBV2 and TRBJ1-2; 7 bases are shared with TRBD1. Unmatched junction bases numbered 8, after V lost 4 bases and J lost 3 bases. The CDR3 sequence is 15 residues long. Germline loops: CDR1 SNHLY, CDR2 FYNNEI. The CDR3 sequence: CASSVGGTGDYGYTF. CDR3 bases: TGTGCCAGCAGTGTTGGAGGTACAGGGGACTATGGCTACACCTTC.

This sequence joins TRBV20-1 and TRBJ2-7, with 8 bases fitting TRBD2. The V segment lost 4 bases and the J segment 4 bases; nucleotides outside the gene matches: 9. CDR1 and CDR2 from the germline V gene are DFQATT and SNEGSKA (reference sequence). This CDR3 region has 14 residues. DNA for the CDR3: TGCAGTGCTACGACCCCACTAGCGGATTACGAGCAGTACTTC. This translates into CSATTPLADYEQYF.

This clonotype occurred many times. This chain uses TRBV7-2 with TRBJ2-1, with a weak D call TRBD2 (5 bases). Germline V lookup: CDR1 SGHTA, CDR2 FQGNSA. V lost 8 bases, J lost 3 bases, and 11 bases lay in between. The CDR3 runs to 13 residues. CDR3 in DNA: TGTGCCAGCGGCCCTCGGGGCTACAATGAGCAGTTCTTC. Translation: CASGPRGYNEQFF.

A remark on this clonotype: An end of the junction differs from the germline gene, which may be a read error. The chain employs TRBV10-3 and TRBJ2-7, with D possibly being TRBD2 (6 bases). This CDR3 comprises 16 residues. Germline-derived CDR1 and CDR2 are ENHRY and SYGVKD. The CDR3 DNA reads as TGTGCCATCAGCGAGTTGGAGGGGCTACGAGGCTACGAGCAGTACTTC. This codes for CAISELEGLRGYEQYF.

There are many counts of this clonotype. The chain has TRBV5-1 and TRBJ2-1; D remains unclear. From germline, CDR1 is SGHRS and CDR2 YFSETQ. The CDR3 runs 11 residues. Trimming took off 0 bases at V and 10 bases at J, with 5 bases between the two ends. The CDR3 region has the DNA TGCGCCAGCAGCTTGGAGAGGGAGCAGTTCTTC. This translates into CASSLEREQFF. The full variable domain, rest sourced from reference TRBV5-1 and TRBJ2-1, is KAGVTQTPRYLIKTRGQQVTLSCSPISGHRSVSWYQQTPGQGLQFLFEYFSETQRNKGNFPGRFSGRQFSNSRSEMNVSTLELGDSALYLCASSLEREQFFGPGTRLTVL.

In its sample, this clonotype is medium-sized. This sequence joins TRBV6-5 and TRBJ2-3; D is perhaps TRBD1 or TRBD2 (5 bases each). This CDR3 region has 14 residues. Germline V gene sequence: CDR1 MNHEY, CDR2 SVGAGI. Trimming cost V 3 bases and J 4 bases, with 11 bases left between them. This CDR3 is CASSYGTTADTQYF. The CDR3 DNA sequence: TGTGCCAGCAGTTATGGGACCACGGCAGATACGCAGTATTTT.

This sequence joins TRBV20-1 and TRBJ1-4; D is unresolved. The V end was cut by 5 bases, the J end by 0 bases, with 10 bases between. Germline CDR1 and CDR2: DFQATT and SNEGSKA (reference sequence). The CDR3 contains 14 residues. The CDR3 loop reads CSAGSGSTNEKLFF. The CDR3 nucleotides are TGCAGTGCTGGTTCAGGCTCAACTAATGAAAAACTGTTTTTT.

Comments on this clonotype: A much larger clone lies a single base off, so this may be a read error. A read error is likely, as this CDR3 ends without the conserved phenylalanine or tryptophan. The V gene is TRBV4-1, the J gene TRBJ2-1; TRBD1 agrees at 8 bases. CDR1 is MGHRA, CDR2 YSYEKL, per germline. V lost 4 bases and J lost 4; bases outside the gene matches: 6. The CDR3 contains 15 residues. CDR3 in amino acids: CASSLGTGGYNEQFL. The CDR3 DNA is TGCGCCAGCAGCCTCGGGACAGGAGGATACAATGAGCAGTTCCTC.

This clonotype has a count of ten or more. The rearrangement links TRBV21-1 to TRBJ2-2; TRBD1, the table's D call, lacks a check against the DNA. TRBV21-1 is a listed pseudogene. The CDR3 contains 16 residues. The CDR3 region has the DNA TGTGCCAGCAGACCCCGGGAGCGGGAGAACACCGGGGAGCTGTTTTTT. Translating gives CASRPRERENTGELFF.

This clonotype occurred many times. The gene calls are TRBV7-2 and TRBJ2-1; unclear D gene. The CDR3 runs 16 residues. Germline V lookup: CDR1 SGHTA, CDR2 FQGNSA. Trimming removed 1 base from V and 3 bases from J, with 13 bases in between. This CDR3 reads CASSLEWNAGYNEQFF. CDR3 DNA: TGTGCCAGCAGCTTAGAATGGAACGCAGGCTACAATGAGCAGTTCTTC.

There are a few counts of this clonotype. V gene TRBV24-1 combines with J gene TRBJ2-1; 8 nucleotides agree with TRBD1. Trimming removed 2 bases from V and 8 bases from J; junction bases left unmatched: 13. The CDR3 sequence is 17 residues long. Germline CDR1 and CDR2: KGHDR and SFDVKD. The CDR3 region has the DNA TGTGCCACCAGTGATTCCAGACAGGGCAGGGACAGGCATGAGCAGTTCTTC. Residues: CATSDSRQGRDRHEQFF.

The table lists this clonotype with many counts. The chain employs TRBV7-9 and TRBJ2-1, with 8 positions matching TRBD1. The CDR3 sequence is 15 residues long. Germline CDR1 and CDR2: SEHNR and FQNEAQ (reference sequence). The J segment lost 7 bases and the V segment lost 1 base, leaving 6 bases of the junction unmatched. The CDR3 here is CASSLEGQGLNEQFF. CDR3 nucleotides: TGTGCCAGCAGCTTAGAAGGACAGGGACTGAATGAGCAGTTCTTC.

Points on this clonotype: This may be a read error: a much more frequent sequence differs by one nucleotide. The chain joins TRBV5-6 to TRBJ2-2; TRBD2 matches at 12 bases. CDR1 SGHDT and CDR2 YYEEEE come from the germline V gene. The CDR3 totals 17 residues. The CDR3 DNA sequence: TGTGCCAGCAGCTTCCTCATGACTAGCGGGAGTCACGGGGGGCTGTTTTTT. As protein: CASSFLMTSGSHGGLFF.

In regard to this clonotype: This may be a read error, as it is one base from a much larger clone. The V call is TRBV20-1, the J call TRBJ2-1; maybe TRBD2 (6 bases). CDR3 length: 15 amino acids. Germline CDR1 and CDR2: DFQATT and SNEGSKA (reference sequence). This CDR3 reads CSARGRGISYNEQSF. CDR3 DNA sequence: TGCAGTGCTAGAGGACGGGGGATCTCCTACAATGAGCAGTCCTTC.

J is TRBJ2-7 and V is TRBV10-3, with D perhaps TRBD1 or TRBD2 (5 bases each). V shed 10 bases and J shed 1 base, with 20 bases lying between them. This CDR3 has 15 residues. Germline V gene data show CDR1 as ENHRY and CDR2 as SYGVKD. The CDR3 protein is CATSGRSGTSYEQYF. CDR3 bases: TGTGCCACCTCAGGGCGATCGGGAACTTCCTACGAGCAGTACTTC.

The rearrangement links TRBV9 to TRBJ1-6, with D maybe TRBD1 (5 bases). Germline CDR1 reads SGDLS; CDR2 reads YYNGEE. Trimming took off 3 bases at V and 1 base at J, with 11 bases between the two ends. This CDR3 is 16 amino acids long. In DNA form, the CDR3 reads TGTGCCAGCAGCGAGGGGCCGAGGTCCTATAATTCACCCCTCCACTTT. The encoded protein is CASSEGPRSYNSPLHF.

The CDR3 DNA sequence: TGTGCCAGCAGCGTAGGTGGGGGTGAGCAGTTCTTC. It is translated as CASSVGGGEQFF. The V call is TRBV7-3, the J call TRBJ2-1; D may be TRBD1 or TRBD2 (5 bases each). V was pared by 5 bases and J by 9 bases, with 11 bases between. Germline CDR1 is SGHTA and CDR2 is FQGTGA. The CDR3 length is 12 residues.